These 27 T cell receptor beta chains were all obtained from the same sample, sequenced in a study of cytotoxic CD8 clonotypes in ibrutinib-treated CLL. Clones were read by immunoSEQ multiplex PCR, and TCRdb kept only the in-frame ones, dropping some. This sample has about 35,000 clones, with about two thirds found just once. This sample comprised PBMCs, obtained at disease progression, from a patient treated with ibrutinib. Receptors originate from a human donor with chronic lymphocytic leukemia.

This clone was seen a handful of times. V and J are TRBV19 and TRBJ1-2, with D possibly being TRBD1 (6 bases). Germline CDR1 is LNHDA and CDR2 is SQIVND (reference sequence). The V gene lost 4 bases and the J gene lost 0 bases, with 12 bases spanning the gap. The CDR3 has 15 residues. In DNA form, the CDR3 reads TGTGCCAGTAGTACCGGGACACTGACTAACTATGGCTACACCTTC. It encodes CASSTGTLTNYGYTF.

Only a few counts were recorded for this clone. This chain uses TRBV5-4 with TRBJ1-6; D unclear. Germline lookup yields CDR1 SGHNT and CDR2 YYREEE (reference sequence). The CDR3 has 14 residues. Deletions cut 0 bases from V and 7 bases from J, with 8 bases between. CDR3 residues: CASSLAMGNSPLHF. DNA for the CDR3: TGTGCCAGCAGCTTGGCCATGGGGAATTCACCCCTCCACTTT.

The sample holds a few counts of this clone. The chain has TRBV6-1 and TRBJ1-1; possibly TRBD1 for D (6 bases). Germline CDR1 reads MNHNS; CDR2 reads SASEGT. The CDR3 is 14 residues long. Between the trimmed V and J ends, which lost 7 bases and 1 base, there was a span of 13 bases. CDR3 in amino acids: CASTLVDRNTEAFF. The CDR3 DNA is TGTGCCAGCACCCTCGTGGACAGGAACACTGAAGCTTTCTTT.

The chain joins TRBV4-1 to TRBJ1-1; no definite D call. This CDR3 is built from 14 residues. Trimming pared 6 bases from V and 4 bases from J, leaving 15 bases between. From germline, CDR1 is MGHRA and CDR2 YSYEKL. This CDR3 is CASSGPLRGTEAFF. As DNA, the CDR3 is TGCGCCAGCAGTGGTCCCCTCAGAGGCACTGAAGCTTTCTTT.

J is TRBJ2-5 and V is TRBV5-4; weak D call: TRBD2 (5 bases). The ends were cut back, 0 bases at V and 1 base at J, with 7 bases in the middle. CDR1 is SGHNT and CDR2 is YYREEE in the germline V gene (reference sequence). The CDR3 has 14 residues. CDR3 protein: CASSLGRGQETQYF. DNA for the CDR3: TGTGCCAGCAGCTTGGGTCGGGGCCAAGAGACCCAGTACTTC.

This chain uses TRBV6-6 with TRBJ2-1; D remains ambiguous. There are 15 residues in the CDR3. Germline loops: CDR1 MNHNY, CDR2 SVGAGI (reference sequence). Trimming pared 0 bases from V and 5 bases from J, leaving 11 bases between. The CDR3 region is CASSYSNPGNNEQFF. In nucleotides, the CDR3 is TGTGCCAGCAGTTACTCGAACCCAGGTAACAATGAGCAGTTCTTC.

This clone was observed a few times. The rearrangement joins TRBV7-8 to TRBJ2-2, with D maybe TRBD2 (5 bases). The CDR3 spans 15 residues. Trimming removed 3 bases at V and 5 bases at J, with 13 bases between. Germline loops: CDR1 SGHVS, CDR2 FQNEAQ. CDR3 protein: CASSLDPRGTGELFF. DNA of the CDR3: TGTGCCAGCAGCTTGGACCCTCGGGGTACCGGGGAGCTGTTTTTT.

The gene calls are TRBV11-2 and TRBJ2-3, with D tentatively TRBD2 (6 bases). CDR1 SGHAT and CDR2 FQNNGV come from the germline V gene. Trimming shortened V by 3 bases and J by 0 bases, and 7 bases separated the two germline ends. The CDR3 is 14 residues long. This CDR3 is CASSLGTSTDTQYF. The DNA for the CDR3 is TGTGCCAGCAGCTTGGGGACTAGCACAGATACGCAGTATTTT.

This clone came up once. The chain uses TRBV19 and TRBJ2-2; D possibly corresponds to TRBD1 (6 bases). Germline V CDR1 and CDR2: LNHDA, SQIVND (reference sequence). The V gene lost 8 bases and the J gene lost 4 bases, with 17 bases spanning the gap. CDR3 length: 15 amino acids. The CDR3 DNA reads TGTGCCAGTCAAAAGAGGACAGCAAGCACCGGGGAGCTGTTTTTT. Encoded protein: CASQKRTASTGELFF.

The CDR3: CASSLDDRQTVYEQYF. The CDR3 DNA reads as TGTGCCAGCAGCTTAGATGATCGACAGACCGTCTACGAGCAGTACTTC. V is TRBV11-2 and J is TRBJ2-7, with a possible D match to TRBD1 (5 bases). V dropped 0 bases and J dropped 3 bases, with 15 bases sitting between them. Germline V gene lookup returns CDR1 SGHAT and CDR2 FQNNGV. The length of the CDR3 is 16 residues.

J is TRBJ2-2 and V is TRBV5-1; the match to TRBD2 covers 12 bases. The CDR3 totals 17 residues. With 1 base clipped from V and 5 bases from J, the junction kept 6 bases outside the gene matches. Germline loops: CDR1 SGHRS, CDR2 YFSETQ. The CDR3 nucleotides are TGCGCCAGCAGCTTGAGACTAGCGGGGGTCACGACCGGGGAGCTGTTTTTT. Its protein product is CASSLRLAGVTTGELFF.

J is TRBJ2-5 and V is TRBV19; D is tentatively TRBD1 or TRBD2 (5 bases each). The germline gives CDR1 LNHDA, CDR2 SQIVND (reference sequence). Trimming pared 10 bases from V and 2 bases from J, leaving 20 bases between. The CDR3 consists of 15 residues. The CDR3 nucleotides read TGTGCCACCCAAAACAGAGGGGCCCAACAAGAGACCCAGTACTTC. Amino acids: CATQNRGAQQETQYF.

Details on this clone: One junction end disagrees with the germline gene, perhaps due to a read error. The chain couples TRBV6-5 to TRBJ1-5, with D perhaps TRBD1 (5 bases). The CDR3 spans 14 residues. The V gene's germline CDR1 is MNHEY and CDR2 SVGAGI. CDR3 in amino acids: CVSSRDRGYQPQHF. CDR3 nucleotide sequence: TGTGTCAGCAGCCGGGACCGGGGCTATCAGCCCCAGCATTTT.

The chain employs TRBV5-4 and TRBJ2-1, with 9 bases aligning to TRBD2. Germline V gene sequence: CDR1 SGHNT, CDR2 YYREEE (reference sequence). V was clipped by 4 bases and J by 8 bases; unmatched bases: 10. This CDR3 is built from 15 residues. The CDR3 protein is CASSPPSGGSDEQFF. Written as DNA, the CDR3 is TGTGCCAGCAGCCCCCCCAGCGGGGGGAGTGATGAGCAGTTCTTC.

This clone was observed a few times. The chain is built from TRBV27 and TRBJ1-5; D is unclear. This CDR3 is built from 13 residues. The V end lost 1 base, the J end lost 4 bases, and 5 bases lay between the germline ends. Looked up from germline, CDR1 is MNHEY and CDR2 is SMNVEV (reference sequence). The CDR3 DNA sequence: TGTGCCAGCAGTTTATTCCCAAATCAGCCCCAGCATTTT. It specifies CASSLFPNQPQHF.

The V gene is TRBV7-9, the J gene TRBJ1-5; 9 nucleotides agree with TRBD1. The CDR3 is made up of 14 amino acids. Germline V gives CDR1 SEHNR, CDR2 FQNEAQ (reference sequence). J lost 6 bases, V lost 4 bases, and 4 bases had no gene match. The CDR3 coding sequence is TGTGCCAGCAGCTCGGGACAGGGAGGTCAGCCCCAGCATTTT. Translated: CASSSGQGGQPQHF.

The rearrangement joins TRBV27 to TRBJ1-6; D remains unclear. Germline V gene sequence: CDR1 MNHEY, CDR2 SMNVEV (reference sequence). Trimming pared 1 base from V and 6 bases from J, leaving 10 bases between. The CDR3 covers 15 residues. CDR3 region: CASSLWENGNSPLHF. The CDR3 coding sequence is TGTGCCAGCAGTTTATGGGAAAATGGTAATTCACCCCTCCACTTT.

The chain is built from TRBV5-4 and TRBJ2-7, with D possibly matching TRBD2 (5 bases). The germline CDR1 and CDR2 sequences are SGHNT and YYREEE (reference sequence). This CDR3 is 15 amino acids long. Deletions cut 0 bases from V and 3 bases from J, with 13 bases between. DNA for the CDR3: TGTGCCAGCAGCTTGGAAGTGGGGAGCCACTACGAGCAGTACTTC. Encoded protein: CASSLEVGSHYEQYF.

The chain has TRBV7-8 and TRBJ2-2, with a weak D call TRBD2 (6 bases). Germline CDR1 reads SGHVS; CDR2 reads FQNEAQ. V lost 1 base and J lost 8, with 14 bases in between. This CDR3 contains 15 residues. CDR3 sequence reads: CASSLELAGGGELFF. The CDR3 nucleotides are TGTGCCAGCAGCTTAGAACTAGCCGGCGGGGGGGAGCTGTTTTTT. Looking up the rest from reference TRBV7-8 and TRBJ2-2 gives the full variable domain: GAGVSQSPRYKVAKRGQDVALRCDPISGHVSLFWYQQALGQGPEFLTYFQNEAQLDKSGLPSDRFFAERPEGSVSTLKIQRTQQEDSAVYLCASSLELAGGGELFFGEGSRLTVL.

This clone came up a few times. The chain carries TRBV6-1 and TRBJ2-1; 8 bases are shared with TRBD1. V lost 0 bases, J lost 11 bases, and 3 bases stayed unmatched. The CDR3 has 13 residues. Germline V CDR1 and CDR2: MNHNS, SASEGT. Here the CDR3 DNA reads TGTGCCAGCAGTGAAGCGGCAGGGGGCAAGCAGTTCTTC. Translating it yields CASSEAAGGKQFF.

V usage is TRBV5-1 and J usage is TRBJ2-7, with D perhaps TRBD2 (7 bases). The CDR3 runs to 16 residues. V was trimmed by 4 bases and J by 3 bases, leaving 20 bases between them. Germline loops: CDR1 SGHRS, CDR2 YFSETQ. This chain's CDR3 is CASSPQGWGGVYEQYF. In nucleotides, the CDR3 is TGCGCCAGCAGCCCCCAGGGGTGGGGAGGGGTCTACGAGCAGTACTTC. The full variable domain, completed using reference TRBV5-1 and TRBJ2-7, is KAGVTQTPRYLIKTRGQQVTLSCSPISGHRSVSWYQQTPGQGLQFLFEYFSETQRNKGNFPGRFSGRQFSNSRSEMNVSTLELGDSALYLCASSPQGWGGVYEQYFGPGTRLTVT.

The J gene is TRBJ1-2, the V gene TRBV6-1; D is perhaps TRBD1 (5 bases). Per germline, CDR1 MNHNS and CDR2 SASEGT. The CDR3 has 13 amino acids. V gave up 8 bases and J gave up 3 bases, with 13 bases separating them. The CDR3 reads CASFLGAYYGYTF. The CDR3 DNA follows: TGTGCCAGCTTCCTCGGGGCCTACTATGGCTACACCTTC.

This chain links TRBV29-1 with TRBJ2-6; tentative D call: TRBD2 (7 bases). V gave up 0 bases and J gave up 0 bases, with 18 bases separating them. The CDR3 length is 19 residues. Germline V gene lookup returns CDR1 SQVTM and CDR2 ANQGSEA. This chain's CDR3 is CSVEDRGAARSSGANVLTF. The CDR3 DNA sequence: TGCAGCGTTGAAGATCGGGGGGCGGCGCGGAGCTCTGGGGCCAACGTCCTGACTTTC.

About this clone: The sample contains more than one DNA sequence encoding this CDR3. This chain joins TRBV6-6 and TRBJ1-1; possible D gene TRBD1, 6 bases. The CDR3 is made up of 13 amino acids. The germline CDR1 and CDR2 sequences are MNHNY and SVGAGI (reference sequence). Trimming stripped 4 bases from V and 1 base from J, with 7 bases between. DNA for the CDR3: TGTGCCAGCAGTTTACAGGGGAACACTGAAGCTTTCTTT. Translating it yields CASSLQGNTEAFF.

CDR3 DNA sequence: TGTGCCAGCAGTGAATACGGAGGGGCAGAGGGGGAAAAACTGTTTTTT. It is translated as CASSEYGGAEGEKLFF. The chain has TRBV6-1 and TRBJ1-4; a weak D match, TRBD1 (5 bases). This CDR3 has 16 residues. V was shortened by 2 bases and J by 8 bases, with 18 bases between the two germline ends. CDR1 MNHNS and CDR2 SASEGT come from the germline V gene.

This clone was picked up one time. The chain uses TRBV2 and TRBJ2-7; 10 nucleotides line up with TRBD2. The junction had 17 bases not matched to a gene; V was cut back by 6 bases and J by 6 bases. The CDR3 has 17 amino acids. CDR1 and CDR2 (germline): SNHLY, FYNNEI. For the CDR3, the DNA is TGTGCCAGCAGGACACAAGGACTAGCGGCAGGCAGGGGCGAGCAGTACTTC. Translation: CASRTQGLAAGRGEQYF. The full variable domain, with the rest looked up from reference TRBV2 and TRBJ2-7, is EPEVTQTPSHQVTQMGQEVILRCVPISNHLYFYWYRQILGQKVEFLVSFYNNEISEKSEIFDDQFSVERPDGSNFTLKIRSTKLEDSAMYFCASRTQGLAAGRGEQYFGPGTRLTVT.

This clone has a handful of counts. V gene TRBV6-5 combines with J gene TRBJ1-5; D gene ambiguous. V was trimmed by 5 bases and J by 1 base, leaving 12 bases between them. The CDR3 has 15 residues. Germline V gives CDR1 MNHEY, CDR2 SVGAGI. CDR3 nucleotide sequence: TGTGCCAGCAGTCCATTCGTGACCAGCAATCAGCCCCAGCATTTT. The encoded protein is CASSPFVTSNQPQHF.